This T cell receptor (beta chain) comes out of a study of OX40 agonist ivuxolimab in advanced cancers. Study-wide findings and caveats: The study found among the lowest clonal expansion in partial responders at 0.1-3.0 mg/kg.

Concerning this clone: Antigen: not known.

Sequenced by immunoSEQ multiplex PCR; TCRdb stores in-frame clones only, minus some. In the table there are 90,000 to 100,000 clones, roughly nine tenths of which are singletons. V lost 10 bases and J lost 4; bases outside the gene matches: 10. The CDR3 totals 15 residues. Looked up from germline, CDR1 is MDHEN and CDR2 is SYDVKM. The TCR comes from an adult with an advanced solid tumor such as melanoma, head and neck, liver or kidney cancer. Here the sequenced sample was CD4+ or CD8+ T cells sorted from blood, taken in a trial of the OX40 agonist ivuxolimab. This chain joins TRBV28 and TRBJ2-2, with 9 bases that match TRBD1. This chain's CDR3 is CATNSGQGITGELFF. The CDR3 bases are TGTGCCACCAATTCGGGACAGGGAATCACCGGGGAGCTGTTTTTT.